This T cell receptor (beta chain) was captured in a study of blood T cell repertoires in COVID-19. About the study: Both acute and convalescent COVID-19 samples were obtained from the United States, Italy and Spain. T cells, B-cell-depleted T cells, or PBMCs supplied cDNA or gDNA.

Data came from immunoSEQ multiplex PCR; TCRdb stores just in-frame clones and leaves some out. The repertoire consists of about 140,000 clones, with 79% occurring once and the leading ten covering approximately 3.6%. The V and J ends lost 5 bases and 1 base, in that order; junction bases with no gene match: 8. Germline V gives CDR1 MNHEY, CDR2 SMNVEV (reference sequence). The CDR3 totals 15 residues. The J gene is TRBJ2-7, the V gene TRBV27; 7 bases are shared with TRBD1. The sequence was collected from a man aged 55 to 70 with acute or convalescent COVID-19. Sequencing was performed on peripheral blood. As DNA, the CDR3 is TGTGCCAGCAGTACCTACGGGACAGCTTCCTACGAGCAGTACTTC. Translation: CASSTYGTASYEQYF.